These 27 T cell receptor beta chains originate from one sample sequenced in a study of blood T cell repertoires in COVID-19. Only in-frame clones appear in the TCRdb table, and some are missing; sequencing was by immunoSEQ multiplex PCR. The sample records more than 300,000 clones, around four fifths being singletons. Material: PBMCs or T cells enriched from blood (not recorded which). These TCRs come from a woman between 45 and 65 years old who had recovered from COVID-19.

The CDR3 DNA follows: TGTGCCAGCAGCTTAGCGCCAGGCCGTCCTTTGAATGGCTACACCTTC. This codes for CASSLAPGRPLNGYTF. The gene calls are TRBV7-6 and TRBJ1-2; no clear D. The germline CDR1 and CDR2 sequences are SGHVS and FNYEAQ. The CDR3 covers 16 residues. The ends were cut back, 0 bases at V and 6 bases at J, with 17 bases in the middle.

This chain connects TRBV15 to TRBJ2-7; 7 bases are a match to TRBD2. V shed 0 bases, J shed 2 bases, and the junction held 7 bases outside the gene matches. Per germline, CDR1 LNHNV and CDR2 YYDKDF (reference sequence). The CDR3 runs 16 residues. The CDR3 sequence: CATSRDVVGGAYEQYF. In nucleotides, the CDR3 is TGTGCCACCAGCAGAGATGTCGTGGGGGGGGCCTACGAGCAGTACTTC.

The chain has TRBV30 and TRBJ1-1; 7 nucleotides align to TRBD1. The CDR3 length is 12 residues. Germline assignment: CDR1 GTSNPN and CDR2 SVGIG (reference sequence). Trimming removed 2 bases from V and 5 bases from J; junction bases left unmatched: 2. CDR3 bases: TGTGCCTGGAGTCCAGGGGGGACTGAAGCTTTCTTT. Protein sequence: CAWSPGGTEAFF.

The chain employs TRBV5-1 and TRBJ2-1; 8 nucleotides line up with TRBD1. CDR1 is SGHRS and CDR2 is YFSETQ in the germline V gene. With 1 base clipped from V and 3 bases from J, the junction kept 6 bases outside the gene matches. The CDR3 covers 16 residues. In DNA form, the CDR3 reads TGCGCCAGCAGCTTGCCGACAGGGGTCAGCTACAATGAGCAGTTCTTC. It translates to CASSLPTGVSYNEQFF.

This clone showed up just a few times. The chain employs TRBV19 and TRBJ1-5; D not certain. The CDR3 contains 16 residues. Trimming pared 3 bases from V and 0 bases from J, leaving 12 bases between. CDR1 is LNHDA, CDR2 SQIVND, per germline (reference sequence). The CDR3 DNA follows: TGTGCCAGTAGTATCCCCCGGGTAGGTAGCAATCAGCCCCAGCATTTT. It is translated as CASSIPRVGSNQPQHF. Full variable domain (rest looked up from reference TRBV19 and TRBJ1-5): DGGITQSPKYLFRKEGQNVTLSCEQNLNHDAMYWYRQDPGQGLRLIYYSQIVNDFQKGDIAEGYSVSREKKESFPLTVTSAQKNPTAFYLCASSIPRVGSNQPQHFGDGTRLSIL.

A note on this clone: Relative to the germline gene, one junction end is altered; a read error may explain this. This chain links TRBV2 with TRBJ1-5, with 8 bases aligning to TRBD1. The V gene's germline CDR1 is SNHLY and CDR2 FYNNEI. CDR3 size: 16 residues. CDR3 in amino acids: CASKGGVSGGNRPQHF. CDR3 in DNA: TGTGCCAGCAAAGGGGGTGTTTCAGGGGGCAATCGGCCCCAGCATTTT.

The chain joins TRBV19 to TRBJ1-1; no reliable D call. The V end lost 5 bases, the J end lost 5 bases, and 27 bases lay between the germline ends. Germline CDR1 and CDR2: LNHDA and SQIVND (reference sequence). There are 18 residues in the CDR3. CDR3 loop: CASSQEVLSGAGRTEAFF. The CDR3 coding sequence is TGTGCCAGTAGTCAAGAAGTTCTATCGGGCGCCGGGAGAACTGAAGCTTTCTTT.

The chain uses TRBV7-2 and TRBJ2-2; D possibly corresponds to TRBD1 (5 bases). CDR1 is SGHTA and CDR2 is FQGNSA in the germline V gene. CDR3 length: 15 residues. V lost 0 bases, J lost 5 bases, and 10 bases lay in between. The CDR3 loop is CASSLASRVTGELFF. DNA for the CDR3: TGTGCCAGCAGCTTAGCAAGCAGGGTGACCGGGGAGCTGTTTTTT.

The gene calls are TRBV6-2 or TRBV6-3 and TRBJ1-5; D might be TRBD1 (6 bases). Looked up from germline, CDR1 is MNHEY and CDR2 is SVGEGT. V was shortened by 6 bases and J by 1 base, with 10 bases between the two germline ends. This CDR3 spans 14 amino acids. CDR3 region: CASSPTGSNQPQHF. Here the CDR3 DNA reads TGTGCCAGCAGCCCGACAGGCAGCAATCAGCCCCAGCATTTT.

The V and J genes are TRBV15 and TRBJ1-4, with 7 positions matching TRBD1. Germline values: CDR1 LNHNV, CDR2 YYDKDF (reference sequence). The CDR3 is made up of 16 amino acids. The J segment lost 7 bases and the V segment lost 0 bases, leaving 8 bases of the junction unmatched. CDR3 sequence reads: CATSRDKGAQGEKLFF. As DNA, the CDR3 is TGTGCCACCAGCAGAGATAAGGGGGCGCAGGGTGAAAAACTGTTTTTT.

V usage is TRBV9 and J usage is TRBJ1-2, with unresolved D. V lost 4 bases and J lost 4, with 17 bases in between. The CDR3 has 15 amino acids. Germline-derived CDR1 and CDR2 are SGDLS and YYNGEE. The CDR3 spells CASSWGLRESYGYTF. The CDR3 bases are TGTGCCAGCAGCTGGGGTTTAAGGGAGAGCTATGGCTACACCTTC.

V usage is TRBV27 and J usage is TRBJ2-3; a weak D match, TRBD1 (6 bases). CDR3 length: 16 residues. The germline V gene has CDR1 MNHEY and CDR2 SMNVEV (reference sequence). V dropped 4 bases and J dropped 4 bases, with 18 bases sitting between them. CDR3 nucleotides: TGTGCCAGCAGTTATGGACACCCCAGGGGCCCAGATACGCAGTATTTT. Protein product: CASSYGHPRGPDTQYF.

V is TRBV7-9 and J is TRBJ1-2, with 7 bases lining up with TRBD1. Germline V gives CDR1 SEHNR, CDR2 FQNEAQ (reference sequence). With V trimmed by 5 bases and J by 8 bases, 11 bases remained unmatched. This CDR3 comprises 14 residues. CDR3 sequence: CASSNRTGFGGYTF. In nucleotides, the CDR3 is TGTGCCAGCAGCAACCGGACAGGTTTTGGCGGCTACACCTTC.

This clone showed up just once. The V gene is TRBV19, the J gene TRBJ1-4; TRBD1 agrees at 7 bases. In germline, CDR1 is LNHDA, CDR2 SQIVND (reference sequence). This CDR3 is 15 amino acids long. The trim removed 3 bases at V and 0 bases at J, leaving 1 base unmatched. CDR3 protein: CASSMQGATNEKLFF. The CDR3 DNA reads TGTGCCAGTAGTATGCAGGGGGCAACTAATGAAAAACTGTTTTTT.

The V gene is TRBV19, the J gene TRBJ2-7, with a possible D match to TRBD1 (6 bases). Germline loops: CDR1 LNHDA, CDR2 SQIVND (reference sequence). Trimming pared 3 bases from V and 3 bases from J, leaving 12 bases between. CDR3 size: 14 residues. CDR3 bases: TGTGCCAGTAGTATCAAGGGCAGGGGCTACGAGCAGTACTTC. Its protein product is CASSIKGRGYEQYF.

The chain uses TRBV30 and TRBJ2-5; 10 positions agree with TRBD1. Germline V gene lookup returns CDR1 GTSNPN and CDR2 SVGIG (reference sequence). This CDR3 is built from 13 residues. Unmatched junction bases numbered 4, after V lost 4 bases and J lost 5 bases. The CDR3 region is CAWTTGQGETQYF. CDR3 nucleotides: TGTGCCTGGACAACGGGACAGGGGGAGACCCAGTACTTC.

The V call is TRBV19, the J call TRBJ1-2, with TRBD1 matching over 11 bases. V trimming: 5 bases; J trimming: 8 bases; junction bases outside the gene matches: 10. This CDR3 region has 15 residues. Germline lookup yields CDR1 LNHDA and CDR2 SQIVND (reference sequence). CDR3 protein: CASSRTGQGARGYTF. The CDR3 DNA is TGTGCCAGTAGTCGTACAGGACAGGGGGCGCGAGGCTACACCTTC.

J is TRBJ1-1 and V is TRBV29-1; a possible D gene is TRBD1 (5 bases). The CDR3 spans 14 residues. CDR1 and CDR2 from the germline V gene are SQVTM and ANQGSEA. V dropped 3 bases and J dropped 1 base, with 12 bases sitting between them. CDR3 DNA sequence: TGCAGCGTTGAGCGACAGCCCTGGAACACTGAAGCTTTCTTT. This sequence encodes CSVERQPWNTEAFF.

V is TRBV3-1 (or the pseudogene TRBV3-2) and J is TRBJ1-2; D is perhaps TRBD1 (6 bases). Germline V gene data show CDR1 as LGHDT and CDR2 as YNNKEL (reference sequence). The germline V and J ends were trimmed by 2 bases and 2 bases, with 12 bases remaining between them. This CDR3 is 15 amino acids long. This CDR3 reads CASSQILTGNYGYTF. The CDR3 DNA reads as TGTGCCAGCAGCCAAATCCTGACAGGAAACTATGGCTACACCTTC.

The chain employs TRBV18 and TRBJ1-5, with 8 bases aligning to TRBD1. This CDR3 has 16 residues. CDR1 is KGHSH and CDR2 is LQKENI in the germline V gene. Losses at the gene ends were 1 base for V and 4 bases for J; bases not matched to a gene: 6. The CDR3 DNA reads TGTGCCAGCTCACCACGGTCGGGACAGGCTAATCAGCCCCAGCATTTT. Protein product: CASSPRSGQANQPQHF.

This clone was picked up one time. J is TRBJ1-1 and V is TRBV2, with D possibly matching TRBD1 (5 bases). Trimming left V 11 bases short and J 1 base short, with 20 bases between. This CDR3 comprises 15 residues. From germline, CDR1 is SNHLY and CDR2 FYNNEI. The CDR3 DNA reads as TGTGCCTCGCGCTCTCCGGGACTCCAGAACACTGAAGCTTTCTTT. This translates into CASRSPGLQNTEAFF. Full variable domain (rest looked up from reference TRBV2 and TRBJ1-1): EPEVTQTPSHQVTQMGQEVILRCVPISNHLYFYWYRQILGQKVEFLVSFYNNEISEKSEIFDDQFSVERPDGSNFTLKIRSTKLEDSAMYFCASRSPGLQNTEAFFGQGTRLTVV.

The chain couples TRBV27 to TRBJ1-2; tentatively, D is TRBD1 (5 bases). The CDR3 is made up of 15 amino acids. Trimming removed 4 bases at V and 5 bases at J, with 17 bases between. CDR1 is MNHEY and CDR2 is SMNVEV in the germline V gene (reference sequence). CDR3 bases: TGTGCCAGCAGTTCACCCCTACAGGCTGCTTATGGCTACACCTTC. Protein sequence: CASSSPLQAAYGYTF.

The table lists this clone with a count of one. This chain joins TRBV3-1 (or the pseudogene TRBV3-2) and TRBJ1-5, with a possible D match to TRBD1 (5 bases). The CDR3 runs to 18 residues. Trimming took 1 base from V and 3 from J, leaving 19 bases between them. Germline values: CDR1 LGHDT, CDR2 YNNKEL (reference sequence). CDR3 coding DNA: TGTGCCAGCAGCCAAGCGGGGAGGAGCGGGGGTACCAATCAGCCCCAGCATTTT. Amino acids: CASSQAGRSGGTNQPQHF.

The chain combines TRBV30 with TRBJ2-1; no firm D call. CDR1 is GTSNPN and CDR2 is SVGIG in the germline V gene (reference sequence). This CDR3 is built from 12 residues. Trimming stripped 3 bases from V and 9 bases from J, with 12 bases between. CDR3 DNA sequence: TGTGCCTGGAGCCCCATTTCGGGTGAGCAGTTCTTC. Amino acid sequence: CAWSPISGEQFF.

The genes are TRBV29-1 and TRBJ1-2, with D hard to call. The germline V and J ends were trimmed by 5 bases and 1 base, with 20 bases remaining between them. Germline-derived CDR1 and CDR2 are SQVTM and ANQGSEA. The CDR3 loop spans 16 amino acids. The CDR3 DNA sequence: TGCAGCGTTCCAAGCCGCCTAACTCCGTTTAACTATGGCTACACCTTC. It translates to CSVPSRLTPFNYGYTF.

This chain links TRBV7-9 with TRBJ2-1, with 7 bases that match TRBD1. The CDR3 spans 15 residues. V shed 3 bases and J 2 bases; nucleotides not matched to a gene: 4. Germline V gene lookup returns CDR1 SEHNR and CDR2 FQNEAQ (reference sequence). CDR3: CASSLRQGAYNEQFF. CDR3 bases: TGTGCCAGCAGCTTGCGGCAGGGGGCCTACAATGAGCAGTTCTTC.

The J gene is TRBJ2-7, the V gene TRBV5-1; TRBD2 matches 8 bases. Germline values: CDR1 SGHRS, CDR2 YFSETQ. Germline trimming cut 1 base from V and 0 bases from J; bases unmatched to any gene: 3. This CDR3 is 15 amino acids long. The CDR3: CASSLSSGISYEQYF. DNA of the CDR3: TGCGCCAGCAGCTTGAGTAGCGGGATCTCCTACGAGCAGTACTTC.